The clone carrying this TCR beta chain was observed a single time. Antigen specificity is unknown. This record comes from a study of OX40 agonist ivuxolimab in advanced cancers. Study details: Patients in dose escalation had liver, melanoma, kidney or head and neck cancers. Study results and limitations: CD4+ and CD8+ T cells in blood underwent clonal expansion by week 6 at 0.1 to 3.0 mg/kg. Near-lowest levels of clonal expansion characterized partial responders at 0.1-3.0 mg/kg. There were also nonresponders showing low normalized T-cell clonal expansion.

CDR1 is LNHDA and CDR2 is SQIVND in the germline V gene (reference sequence). With V trimmed by 8 bases and J by 2 bases, 9 bases remained unmatched. The CDR3 spans 15 residues. Method: immunoSEQ multiplex PCR; TCRdb's copy keeps in-frame clones and lacks some. Altogether nearly 60,000 clones are present, around four fifths being singletons, with the ten largest covering over 0.6%. This TCR was sampled from an adult with an advanced solid tumor such as melanoma, head and neck, liver or kidney cancer. J is TRBJ1-5 and V is TRBV19, with 7 bases matching TRBD1. This specimen was CD4+ or CD8+ T cells sorted from blood, taken in a trial of the OX40 agonist ivuxolimab. CDR3 in DNA: TGTGCCAGTGGCTACAGGGGTTTGGGCAATCAGCCCCAGCATTTT. Protein sequence: CASGYRGLGNQPQHF.